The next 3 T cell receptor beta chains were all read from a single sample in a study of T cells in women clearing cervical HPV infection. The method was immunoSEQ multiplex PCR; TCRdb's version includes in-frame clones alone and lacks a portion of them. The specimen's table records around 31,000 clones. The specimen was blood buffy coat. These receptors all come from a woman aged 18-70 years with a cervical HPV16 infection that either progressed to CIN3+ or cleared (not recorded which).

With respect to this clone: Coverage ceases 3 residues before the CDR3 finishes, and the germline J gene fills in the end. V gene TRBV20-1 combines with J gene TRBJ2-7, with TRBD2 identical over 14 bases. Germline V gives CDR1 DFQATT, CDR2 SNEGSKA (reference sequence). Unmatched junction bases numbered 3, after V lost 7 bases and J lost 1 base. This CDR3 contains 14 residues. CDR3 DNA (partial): TGCAGTGTTGGGACTAGCGGGAGATCCTACGAG. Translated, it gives CSVGTSGRSYE. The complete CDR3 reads CSVGTSGRSYEQYF.

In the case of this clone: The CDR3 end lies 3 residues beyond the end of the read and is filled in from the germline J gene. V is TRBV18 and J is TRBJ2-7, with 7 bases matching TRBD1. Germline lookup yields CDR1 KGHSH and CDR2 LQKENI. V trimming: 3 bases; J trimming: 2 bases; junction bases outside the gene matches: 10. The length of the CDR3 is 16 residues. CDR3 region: CASSPTYGQEAYEQYF. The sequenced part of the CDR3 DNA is TGTGCCAGCTCACCGACATACGGACAGGAAGCCTACGAG.

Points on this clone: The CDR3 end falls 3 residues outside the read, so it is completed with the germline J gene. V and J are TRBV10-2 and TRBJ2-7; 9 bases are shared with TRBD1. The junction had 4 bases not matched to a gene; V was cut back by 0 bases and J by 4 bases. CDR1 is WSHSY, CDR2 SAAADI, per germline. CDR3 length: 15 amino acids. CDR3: CASSESTGGPYEQYF. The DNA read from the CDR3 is TGCGCCAGCAGTGAGTCCACAGGGGGCCCATACGAG.